The clone carrying this TCR beta chain was counted between two and nine times. Its antigen is not known. Expressed TCRB transcripts got sequenced, as all isolated RNA was reverse transcribed. TCRdb's copy holds only in-frame clones and misses some; the assay was immunoSEQ multiplex PCR. Of roughly 180,000 clones detected, around 13% appear once; the ten largest clones hold about 0.58%. There are 16 residues in the CDR3. CDR1 and CDR2 from the germline V gene are MDHEN and SYDVKM. The germline V and J ends were trimmed by 3 bases and 5 bases, with 19 bases remaining between them. About 100 mL of blood, on average, came from one heparinised draw per donor. The sample comes from a study of beta chain features in type 1 diabetes. Study information: Age, gender, cell numbers and subset yield matched between patients and controls. Sorted cells from all samples, numbering roughly 100 million, were examined.

Study observations and caveats: When cDNA is sequenced, cells with high TCR expression could be over-represented.

The source of this sequence is a woman between 18 and 29 years old in good health. Sequencing was performed on central memory CD4+ T cells from blood. The chain joins TRBV28 to TRBJ2-5; D is perhaps TRBD2 (7 bases). CDR3 DNA sequence: TGTGCCAGCAGTTTGATAGGGGGGAGGGCCGGCGAGACCCAGTACTTC. It codes for CASSLIGGRAGETQYF.